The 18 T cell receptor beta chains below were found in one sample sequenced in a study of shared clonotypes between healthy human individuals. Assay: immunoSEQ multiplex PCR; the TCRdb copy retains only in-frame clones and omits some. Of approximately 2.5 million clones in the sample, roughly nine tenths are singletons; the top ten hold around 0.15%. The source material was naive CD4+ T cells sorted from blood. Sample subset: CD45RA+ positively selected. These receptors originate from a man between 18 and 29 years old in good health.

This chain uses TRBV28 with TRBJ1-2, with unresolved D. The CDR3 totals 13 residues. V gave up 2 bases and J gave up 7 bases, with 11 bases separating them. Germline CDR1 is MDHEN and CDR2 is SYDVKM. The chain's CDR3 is CASSLGGPSGYTF. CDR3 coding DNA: TGTGCCAGCAGTTTAGGTGGTCCCAGTGGCTACACCTTC.

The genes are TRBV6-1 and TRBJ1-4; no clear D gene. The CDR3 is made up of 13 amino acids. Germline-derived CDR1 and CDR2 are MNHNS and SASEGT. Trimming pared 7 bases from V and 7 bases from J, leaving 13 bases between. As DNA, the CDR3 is TGTGCCAGCATCCTCGACGGGAGTGAAAAACTGTTTTTT. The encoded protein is CASILDGSEKLFF.

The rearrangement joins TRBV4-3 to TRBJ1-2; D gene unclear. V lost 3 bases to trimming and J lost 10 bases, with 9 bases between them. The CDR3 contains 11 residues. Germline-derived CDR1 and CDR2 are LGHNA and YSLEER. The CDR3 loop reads CASSQADDYTF. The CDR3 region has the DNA TGCGCCAGCAGCCAGGCCGACGACTACACCTTC.

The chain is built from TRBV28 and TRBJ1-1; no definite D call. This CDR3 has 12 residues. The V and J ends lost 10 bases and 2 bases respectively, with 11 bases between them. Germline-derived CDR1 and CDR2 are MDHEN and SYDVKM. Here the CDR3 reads CATQVLNTEAFF. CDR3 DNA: TGTGCCACCCAGGTCTTAAACACTGAAGCTTTCTTT. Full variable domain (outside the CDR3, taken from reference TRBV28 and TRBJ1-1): DVKVTQSSRYLVKRTGEKVFLECVQDMDHENMFWYRQDPGLGLRLIYFSYDVKMKEKGDIPEGYSVSREKKERFSLILESASTNQTSMYLCATQVLNTEAFFGQGTRLTVV.

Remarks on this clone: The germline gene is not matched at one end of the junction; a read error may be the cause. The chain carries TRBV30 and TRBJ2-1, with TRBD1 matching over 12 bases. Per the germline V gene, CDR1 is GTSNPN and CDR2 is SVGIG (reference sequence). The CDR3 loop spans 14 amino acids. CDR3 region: CAWRSGTGGRGTIF. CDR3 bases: TGTGCCTGGAGATCCGGGACAGGGGGCCGCGGAACGATCTTC. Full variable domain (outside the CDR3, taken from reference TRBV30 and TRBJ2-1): SQTIHQWPATLVQPVGSPLSLECTVEGTSNPNLYWYRQAAGRGLQLLFYSVGIGQISSEVPQNLSASRPQDRQFILSSKKLLLSDSGFYLCAWRSGTGGRGTIFGPGTRLTVL.

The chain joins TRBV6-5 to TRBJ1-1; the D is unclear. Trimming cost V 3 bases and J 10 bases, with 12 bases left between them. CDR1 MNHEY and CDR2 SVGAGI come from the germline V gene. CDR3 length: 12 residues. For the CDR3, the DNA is TGTGCCAGCAGTTATGACCACCTGGGAGCTTTCTTT. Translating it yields CASSYDHLGAFF.

The CDR3 sequence is CASSQDRLGYTF. The CDR3 nucleotides are TGTGCCAGCAGCCAGGACCGACTTGGCTACACCTTC. V usage is TRBV11-2 and J usage is TRBJ1-2; D uncertain. The CDR3 is 12 residues long. The V end was cut by 5 bases, the J end by 7 bases, with 11 bases between. CDR1 and CDR2 from the germline V gene are SGHAT and FQNNGV.

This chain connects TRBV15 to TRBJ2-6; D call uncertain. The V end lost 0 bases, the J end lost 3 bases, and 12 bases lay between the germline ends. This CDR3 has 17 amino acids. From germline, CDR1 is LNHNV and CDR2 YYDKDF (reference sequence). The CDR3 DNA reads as TGTGCCACCAGCAGAGAAATAGGACCGCTTGGGGCCAACGTCCTGACTTTC. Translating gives CATSREIGPLGANVLTF.

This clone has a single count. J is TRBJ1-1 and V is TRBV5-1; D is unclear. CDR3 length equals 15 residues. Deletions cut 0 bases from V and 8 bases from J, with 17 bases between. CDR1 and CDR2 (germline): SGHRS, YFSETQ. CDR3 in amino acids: CASSLAYGSKTEAFF. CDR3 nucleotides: TGCGCCAGCAGCTTGGCCTATGGCAGTAAAACAGAAGCTTTCTTT.

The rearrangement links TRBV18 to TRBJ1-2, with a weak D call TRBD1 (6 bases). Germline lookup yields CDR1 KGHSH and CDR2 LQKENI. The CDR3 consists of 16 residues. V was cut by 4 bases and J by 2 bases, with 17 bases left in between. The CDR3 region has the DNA TGTGCCAGCTCACACGAAGCACAGGGAGGGAACTATGGCTACACCTTC. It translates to CASSHEAQGGNYGYTF.

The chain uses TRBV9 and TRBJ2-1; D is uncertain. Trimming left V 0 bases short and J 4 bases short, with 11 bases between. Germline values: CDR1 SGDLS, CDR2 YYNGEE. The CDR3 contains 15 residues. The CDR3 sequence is CASSVAPTEYNEQFF. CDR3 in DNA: TGTGCCAGCAGCGTAGCCCCCACAGAATACAATGAGCAGTTCTTC. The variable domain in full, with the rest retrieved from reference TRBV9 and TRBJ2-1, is DSGVTQTPKHLITATGQRVTLRCSPRSGDLSVYWYQQSLDQGLQFLIQYYNGEERAKGNILERFSAQQFPDLHSELNLSSLELGDSALYFCASSVAPTEYNEQFFGPGTRLTVL.

CDR3 coding DNA: TGTGCCAGCAGCTTAACTAGGGCGGGCACTGAAGCTTTCTTT. Protein sequence: CASSLTRAGTEAFF. The chain is built from TRBV7-3 and TRBJ1-1; D ambiguous. V lost 0 bases, J lost 4 bases, and 9 bases lay in between. Germline CDR1 SGHTA, CDR2 FQGTGA. The CDR3 is 14 amino acids.

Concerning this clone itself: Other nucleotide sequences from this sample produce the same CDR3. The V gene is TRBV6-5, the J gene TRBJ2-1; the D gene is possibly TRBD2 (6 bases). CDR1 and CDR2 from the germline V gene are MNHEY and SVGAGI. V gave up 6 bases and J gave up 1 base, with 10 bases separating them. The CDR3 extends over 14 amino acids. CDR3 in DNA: TGTGCCAGCAGCCGGGGGAGTTCCTACAATGAGCAGTTCTTC. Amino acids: CASSRGSSYNEQFF.

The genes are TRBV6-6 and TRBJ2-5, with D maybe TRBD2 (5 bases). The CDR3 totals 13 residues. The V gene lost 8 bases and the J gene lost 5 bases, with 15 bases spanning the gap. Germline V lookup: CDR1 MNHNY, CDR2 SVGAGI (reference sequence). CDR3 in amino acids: CASAIGGRETQYF. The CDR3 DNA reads TGTGCCAGCGCGATCGGCGGGCGGGAGACCCAGTACTTC.

CDR3 region: CASSAVGGADGYTF. DNA of the CDR3: TGTGCCAGTAGTGCCGTTGGGGGCGCGGATGGCTACACCTTC. The V and J genes are TRBV19 and TRBJ1-2, with D tentatively TRBD1 (6 bases). In germline, CDR1 is LNHDA, CDR2 SQIVND (reference sequence). This CDR3 has 14 residues. V was shortened by 5 bases and J by 6 bases, with 16 bases between the two germline ends.

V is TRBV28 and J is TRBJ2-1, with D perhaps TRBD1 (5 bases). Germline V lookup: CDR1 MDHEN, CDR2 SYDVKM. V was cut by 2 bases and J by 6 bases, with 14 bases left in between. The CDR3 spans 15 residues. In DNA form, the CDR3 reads TGTGCCAGCAGTTTAGCAGGGTCCCCCTTCAATGAGCAGTTCTTC. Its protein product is CASSLAGSPFNEQFF.

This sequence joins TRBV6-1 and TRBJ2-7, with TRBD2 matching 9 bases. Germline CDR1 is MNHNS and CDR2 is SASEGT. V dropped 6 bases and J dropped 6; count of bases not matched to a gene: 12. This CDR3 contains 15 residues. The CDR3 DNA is TGTGCCAGCAGGCAGACTAGCGGTTTAGGAGGCGAGCAGTACTTC. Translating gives CASRQTSGLGGEQYF.

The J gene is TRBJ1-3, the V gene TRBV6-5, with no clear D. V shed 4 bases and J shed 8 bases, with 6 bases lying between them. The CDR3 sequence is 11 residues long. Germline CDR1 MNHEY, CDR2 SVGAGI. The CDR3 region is CASSSPDTIYF. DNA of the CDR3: TGTGCCAGCAGTTCCCCGGACACCATATATTTT.